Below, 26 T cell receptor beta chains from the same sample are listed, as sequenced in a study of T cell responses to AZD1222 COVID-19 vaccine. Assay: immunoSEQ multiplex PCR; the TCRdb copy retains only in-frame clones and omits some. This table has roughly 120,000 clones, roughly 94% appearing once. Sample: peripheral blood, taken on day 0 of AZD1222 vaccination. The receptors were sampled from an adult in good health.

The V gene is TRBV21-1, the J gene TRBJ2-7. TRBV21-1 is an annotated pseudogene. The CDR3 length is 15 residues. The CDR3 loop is CASSTPGAGAHEQYF. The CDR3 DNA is TGTGCCAGCAGCACCCCGGGGGCAGGGGCCCACGAGCAGTACTTC.

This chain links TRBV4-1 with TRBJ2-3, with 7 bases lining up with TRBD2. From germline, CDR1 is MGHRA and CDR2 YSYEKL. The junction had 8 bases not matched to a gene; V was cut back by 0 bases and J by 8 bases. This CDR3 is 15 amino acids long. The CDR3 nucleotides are TGCGCCAGCAGCCAAGAGACTAGCAGGTCAGGTACGCAGTATTTT. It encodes CASSQETSRSGTQYF.

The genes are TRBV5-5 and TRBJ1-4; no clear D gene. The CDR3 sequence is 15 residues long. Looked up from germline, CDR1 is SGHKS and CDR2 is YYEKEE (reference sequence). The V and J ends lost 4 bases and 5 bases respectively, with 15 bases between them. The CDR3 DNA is TGTGCCAGCAGCACCCCAGGTCGCGGGAATGAAAAACTGTTTTTT. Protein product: CASSTPGRGNEKLFF.

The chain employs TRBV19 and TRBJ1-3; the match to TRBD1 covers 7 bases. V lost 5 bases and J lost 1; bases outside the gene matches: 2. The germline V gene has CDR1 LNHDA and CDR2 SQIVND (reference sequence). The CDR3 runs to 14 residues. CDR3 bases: TGTGCCAGTAGTGACAGGGATTCTGGAAACACCATATATTTT. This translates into CASSDRDSGNTIYF.

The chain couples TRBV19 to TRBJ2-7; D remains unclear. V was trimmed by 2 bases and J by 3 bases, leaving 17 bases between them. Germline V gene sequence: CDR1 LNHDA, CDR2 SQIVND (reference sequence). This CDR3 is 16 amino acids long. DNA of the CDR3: TGTGCCAGTAGTATATACCCAGTCGAGACCCACTACGAGCAGTACTTC. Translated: CASSIYPVETHYEQYF.

The CDR3 bases are TGTGCCAGCAGCTTAGACAGGACAGCAGACACTGAAGCTTTCTTT. This gives the protein CASSLDRTADTEAFF. This chain connects TRBV7-8 to TRBJ1-1, with D possibly TRBD1 on 6 matching bases. Trimming left V 1 base short and J 3 bases short, with 12 bases between. The CDR3 loop spans 15 amino acids. Germline V lookup: CDR1 SGHVS, CDR2 FQNEAQ. Full variable domain (remainder filled in from reference TRBV7-8 and TRBJ1-1): GAGVSQSPRYKVAKRGQDVALRCDPISGHVSLFWYQQALGQGPEFLTYFQNEAQLDKSGLPSDRFFAERPEGSVSTLKIQRTQQEDSAVYLCASSLDRTADTEAFFGQGTRLTVV.

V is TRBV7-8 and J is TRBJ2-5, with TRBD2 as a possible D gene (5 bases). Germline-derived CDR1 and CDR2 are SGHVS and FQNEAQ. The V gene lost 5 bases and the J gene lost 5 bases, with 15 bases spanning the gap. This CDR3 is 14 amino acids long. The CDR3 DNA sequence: TGTGCCAGCAGCCCAGTCCTGGGCGGGGAGACCCAGTACTTC. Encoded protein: CASSPVLGGETQYF.

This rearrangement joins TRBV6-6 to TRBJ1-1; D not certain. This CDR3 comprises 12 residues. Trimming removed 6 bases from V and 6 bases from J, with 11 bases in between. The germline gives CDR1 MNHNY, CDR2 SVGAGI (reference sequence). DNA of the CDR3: TGTGCCAGCAGACTCCTCTCTTCTGAAGCTTTCTTT. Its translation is CASRLLSSEAFF.

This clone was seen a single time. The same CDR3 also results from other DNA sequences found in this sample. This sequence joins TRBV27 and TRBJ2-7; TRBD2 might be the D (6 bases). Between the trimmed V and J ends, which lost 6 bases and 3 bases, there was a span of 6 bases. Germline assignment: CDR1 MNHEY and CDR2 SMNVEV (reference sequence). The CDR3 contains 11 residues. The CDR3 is CASSGGYEQYF. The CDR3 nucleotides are TGTGCCAGCAGCGGGGGCTACGAGCAGTACTTC.

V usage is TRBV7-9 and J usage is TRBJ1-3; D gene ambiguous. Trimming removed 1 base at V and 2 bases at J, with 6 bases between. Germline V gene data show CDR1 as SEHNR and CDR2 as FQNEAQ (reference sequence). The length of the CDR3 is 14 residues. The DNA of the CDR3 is TGTGCCAGCAGCTTAGTAACCACTGGAAACACCATATATTTT. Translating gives CASSLVTTGNTIYF.

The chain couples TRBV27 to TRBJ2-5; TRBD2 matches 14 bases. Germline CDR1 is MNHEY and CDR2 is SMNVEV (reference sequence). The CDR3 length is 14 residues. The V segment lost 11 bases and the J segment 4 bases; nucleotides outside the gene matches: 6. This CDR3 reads CAVGLAGVGETQYF. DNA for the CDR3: TGTGCCGTGGGACTAGCGGGAGTTGGAGAGACCCAGTACTTC.

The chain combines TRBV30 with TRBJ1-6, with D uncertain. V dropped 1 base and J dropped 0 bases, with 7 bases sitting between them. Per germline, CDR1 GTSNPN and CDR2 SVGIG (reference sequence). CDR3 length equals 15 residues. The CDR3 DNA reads TGTGCCTGGAGTGCGGAGCGCTCCTATAATTCACCCCTCCACTTT. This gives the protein CAWSAERSYNSPLHF.

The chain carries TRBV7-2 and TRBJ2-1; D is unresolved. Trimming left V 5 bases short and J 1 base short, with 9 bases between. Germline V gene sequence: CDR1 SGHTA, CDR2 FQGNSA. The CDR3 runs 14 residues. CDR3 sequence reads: CASSRDTSYNEQFF. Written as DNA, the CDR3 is TGTGCCAGCAGCCGTGATACTTCCTACAATGAGCAGTTCTTC.

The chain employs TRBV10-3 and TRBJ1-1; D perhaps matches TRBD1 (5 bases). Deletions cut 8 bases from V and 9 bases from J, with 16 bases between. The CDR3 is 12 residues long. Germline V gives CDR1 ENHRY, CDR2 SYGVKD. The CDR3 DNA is TGTGCCATCGGCCCGGCAGGGCTCAAAGCTTTCTTT. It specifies CAIGPAGLKAFF.

The CDR3 nucleotides are TGTGCCTGGAGTTTGAGGGAGACCCAGTACTTC. Protein sequence: CAWSLRETQYF. The chain joins TRBV30 to TRBJ2-5; no clear D. CDR3 length equals 11 residues. Trimming cost V 2 bases and J 5 bases, with 6 bases left between them. Germline loops: CDR1 GTSNPN, CDR2 SVGIG (reference sequence). The entire variable domain, with the rest obtained from reference TRBV30 and TRBJ2-5, is as follows: SQTIHQWPATLVQPVGSPLSLECTVEGTSNPNLYWYRQAAGRGLQLLFYSVGIGQISSEVPQNLSASRPQDRQFILSSKKLLLSDSGFYLCAWSLRETQYFGPGTRLLVL.

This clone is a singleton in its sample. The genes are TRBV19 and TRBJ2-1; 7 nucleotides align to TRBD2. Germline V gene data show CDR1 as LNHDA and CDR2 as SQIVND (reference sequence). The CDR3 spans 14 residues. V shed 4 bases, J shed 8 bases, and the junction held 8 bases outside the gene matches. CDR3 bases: TGTGCCAGTAGTAGACTAGCCCAGATCGATGAGCAGTTCTTC. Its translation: CASSRLAQIDEQFF. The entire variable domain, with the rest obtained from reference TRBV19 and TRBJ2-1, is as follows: DGGITQSPKYLFRKEGQNVTLSCEQNLNHDAMYWYRQDPGQGLRLIYYSQIVNDFQKGDIAEGYSVSREKKESFPLTVTSAQKNPTAFYLCASSRLAQIDEQFFGPGTRLTVL.

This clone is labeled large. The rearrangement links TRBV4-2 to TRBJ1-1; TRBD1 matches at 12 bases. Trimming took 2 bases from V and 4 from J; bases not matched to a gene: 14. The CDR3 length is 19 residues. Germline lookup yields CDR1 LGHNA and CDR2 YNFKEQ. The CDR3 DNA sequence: TGTGCCAGCAGCCAACGGCCCTGGGGGGACAGGGGGCTTGGCACTGAAGCTTTCTTT. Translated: CASSQRPWGDRGLGTEAFF.

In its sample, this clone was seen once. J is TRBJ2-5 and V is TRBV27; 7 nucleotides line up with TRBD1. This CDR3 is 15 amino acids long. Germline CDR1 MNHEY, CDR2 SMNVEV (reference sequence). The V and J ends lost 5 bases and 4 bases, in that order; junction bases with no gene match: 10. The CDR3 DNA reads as TGTGCCAGCAGTCCCCGTACAGGGGTAGGAGAGACCCAGTACTTC. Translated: CASSPRTGVGETQYF.

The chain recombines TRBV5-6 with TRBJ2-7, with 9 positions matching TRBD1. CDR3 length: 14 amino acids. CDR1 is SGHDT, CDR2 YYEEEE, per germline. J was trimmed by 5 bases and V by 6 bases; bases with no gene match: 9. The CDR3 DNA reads TGTGCCAGCACCAGCGGACAGGGGTCCCACGAGCAGTACTTC. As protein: CASTSGQGSHEQYF.

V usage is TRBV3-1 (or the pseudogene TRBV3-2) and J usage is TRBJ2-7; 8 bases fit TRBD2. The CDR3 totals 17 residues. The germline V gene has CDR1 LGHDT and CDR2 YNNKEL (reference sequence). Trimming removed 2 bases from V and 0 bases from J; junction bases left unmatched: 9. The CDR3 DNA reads TGTGCCAGCAGCCAAAGATTCGGGACTAGAAGCTCCTACGAGCAGTACTTC. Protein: CASSQRFGTRSSYEQYF.

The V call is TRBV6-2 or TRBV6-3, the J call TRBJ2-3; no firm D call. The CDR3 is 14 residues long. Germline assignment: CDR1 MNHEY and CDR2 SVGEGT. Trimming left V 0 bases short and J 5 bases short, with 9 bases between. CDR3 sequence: CASSYSSRRDTQYF. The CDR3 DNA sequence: TGTGCCAGCAGTTACTCGTCTCGGAGAGATACGCAGTATTTT.

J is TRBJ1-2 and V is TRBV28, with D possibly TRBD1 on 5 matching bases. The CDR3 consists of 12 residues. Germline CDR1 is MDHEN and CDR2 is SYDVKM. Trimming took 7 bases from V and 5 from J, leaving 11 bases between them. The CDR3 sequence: CASKTGPYGYTF. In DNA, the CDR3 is TGTGCCAGCAAAACAGGCCCGTATGGCTACACCTTC.

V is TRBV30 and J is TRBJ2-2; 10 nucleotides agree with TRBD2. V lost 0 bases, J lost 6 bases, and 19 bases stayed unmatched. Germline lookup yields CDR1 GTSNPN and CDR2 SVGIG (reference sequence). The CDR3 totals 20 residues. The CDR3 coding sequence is TGTGCCTGGAGTGTACTGTCTAGCGGGAGATACGGAGGGGGATCCGGGGAGCTGTTTTTT. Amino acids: CAWSVLSSGRYGGGSGELFF.

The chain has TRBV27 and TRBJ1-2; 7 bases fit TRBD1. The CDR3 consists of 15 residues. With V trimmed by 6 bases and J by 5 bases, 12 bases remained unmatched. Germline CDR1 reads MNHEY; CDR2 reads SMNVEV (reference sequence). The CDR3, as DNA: TGTGCCAGCAGCCCGAGACAGGCCAGGGGGTATGGCTACACCTTC. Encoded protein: CASSPRQARGYGYTF.

The CDR3 DNA sequence: TGTGCCAGCAGTTACTCGGGACTGGGCAATCAGCCCCAGCATTTT. The encoded protein is CASSYSGLGNQPQHF. The J gene is TRBJ1-5, the V gene TRBV6-5; D possibly corresponds to TRBD1 (5 bases). The CDR3 is made up of 15 amino acids. In germline, CDR1 is MNHEY, CDR2 SVGAGI. Trimming took 0 bases from V and 2 from J, leaving 8 bases between them.

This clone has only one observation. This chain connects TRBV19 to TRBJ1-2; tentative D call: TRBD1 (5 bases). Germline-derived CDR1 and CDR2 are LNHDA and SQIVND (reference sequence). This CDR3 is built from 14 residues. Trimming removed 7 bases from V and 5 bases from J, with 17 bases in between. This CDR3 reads CASTGSRDVYGYTF. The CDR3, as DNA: TGTGCCAGTACAGGTTCGCGGGACGTATATGGCTACACCTTC. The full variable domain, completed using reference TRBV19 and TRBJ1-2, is DGGITQSPKYLFRKEGQNVTLSCEQNLNHDAMYWYRQDPGQGLRLIYYSQIVNDFQKGDIAEGYSVSREKKESFPLTVTSAQKNPTAFYLCASTGSRDVYGYTFGSGTRLTVV.